This T cell receptor (beta chain) was found in a study of regulatory T cells in long-lasting Graves disease. The study, taken as a whole, reports: Clonotypes that were public and shared totalled a few thousand in persistent patients versus 966 in new patients.

With 7 bases clipped from V and 1 base from J, the junction kept 5 bases outside the gene matches. This CDR3 comprises 15 residues. In germline, CDR1 is MNHNS, CDR2 SASEGT. Regarding time point: newly diagnosed GD, antithyroid drugs for less than 3 months. There was RNA extracted from PBMCs, and the TCR library was made from it. Staff took around 8.6 milliliters of peripheral blood and put it into EDTA tubes. Points on this clonotype: Its antigen remains unknown.

The TCR beta library used iRepertoire HTBI primers with Arm-PCR amplification of CDR3. TCRdb called the multiplex PCR reads again in MiXCR, with one record for every CDR3 protein. The data contain about 470,000 distinct CDR3 sequences, around 16% of them singletons. This sample was also put to use in a study of T cells in Graves' hyperthyroidism and ophthalmopathy. That source reports: Blood also held most thyroid clonotypes expanded beyond 0.001. A model of 13 V-J pairs discriminated ophthalmopathy from stable hyperthyroidism.

The TCR originated in a middle-aged man with Graves disease. Source: peripheral blood mononuclear cells (PBMCs), taken at new diagnosis, from a patient treated with antithyroid drugs. The genes are TRBV6-1 and TRBJ2-5, with 11 bases lining up with TRBD1. The chain's CDR3 is CASKGTGGIQETQYF. For the CDR3, the DNA is TGTGCCAGCAAGGGGACAGGGGGTATCCAAGAGACCCAGTACTTC.